A single T cell receptor (beta chain) is shown here with its context. What it binds is not known. The sample belongs to a study of T-cell reconstitution after alpha-beta-depleted transplantation in children. General study findings and limits: When one year had passed after transplant, most T-cell counts and diversity came from newly produced T cells. As was reported, about two months after transplant, alpha-beta T cells came from several hundred expanded graft clones. Recipient T cells and thymic progenitors that survived gave rise to the high TCRbeta diversity observed at day 60 in some patients.

The TCRbeta library was prepared with unique molecular identifiers. MiXCR, run by TCRdb on the PCR reads, gives a single entry per CDR3 protein. The table shows 100,000 or so distinct CDR3 sequences, with around 6.1% occurring only once. The CDR3 contains 12 residues. V was clipped by 0 bases and J by 8 bases, with 8 bases between them. The V gene's germline CDR1 is LGHNA and CDR2 YNFKEQ. The clonotype was recovered from a female patient between 2 and 10 years old who had a stem cell transplant for Fanconi anemia, so the T cells may come from the graft donor. The chain has TRBV4-2 and TRBJ2-7; perhaps TRBD2 as D (5 bases). Sequencing used PBMCs, mostly from graft donor cells, obtained 60 days after TCRalphabeta/CD19-depleted stem cell transplant. The CDR3 nucleotides read TGTGCCAGCAGCCAAGAAGAGGGCCAGCAGTACTTC. It codes for CASSQEEGQQYF.